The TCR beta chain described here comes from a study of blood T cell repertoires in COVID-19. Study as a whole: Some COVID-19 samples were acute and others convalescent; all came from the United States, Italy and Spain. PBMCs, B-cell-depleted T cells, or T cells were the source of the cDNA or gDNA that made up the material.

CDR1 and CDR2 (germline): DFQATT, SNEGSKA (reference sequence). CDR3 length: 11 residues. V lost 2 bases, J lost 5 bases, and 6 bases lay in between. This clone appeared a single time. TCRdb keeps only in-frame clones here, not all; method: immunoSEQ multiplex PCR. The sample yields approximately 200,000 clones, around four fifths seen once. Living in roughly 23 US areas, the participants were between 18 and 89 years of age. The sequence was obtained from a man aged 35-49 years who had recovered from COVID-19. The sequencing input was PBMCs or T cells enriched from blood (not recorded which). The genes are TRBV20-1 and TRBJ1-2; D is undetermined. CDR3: CSARLTYGYTF. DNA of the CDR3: TGCAGTGCTAGACTAACTTATGGCTACACCTTC.